Listed below are T cell receptor beta chains from one sample, sequenced in a study of blood T cell repertoires in COVID-19. Assay: immunoSEQ multiplex PCR; the TCRdb copy retains only in-frame clones and omits some. The table has 150,000 to 200,000 clones, approximately 80% seen once. The sample was PBMCs or T cells enriched from blood (not recorded which). These receptors all come from a man in his fifties who had recovered from COVID-19. The CDR3 runs from the conserved cysteine through the conserved F or W. The order of the fields is clone size, D gene, J gene, V gene, CDR3 DNA, CDR3 protein. The D gene is left open where the match is weak. Expanded clones get a size class; other rows say once, few or many, or leave the size out.

abundance: -; d_gene: TRBD1; j_gene: TRBJ2-6; v_gene: TRBV7-6; CDR3nt: TGTGCCAGCAGCTTAAGCCCCGGGACAGGGACGCGAGGGGCCAACGTCCTGACTTTC; CDR3aa: CASSLSPGTGTRGANVLTF
abundance: -; d_gene: TRBD1; j_gene: TRBJ2-7; v_gene: TRBV27; CDR3nt: TGTGCCAGCAGTCGACAGGGCTGGTCCGAGCAGTACTTC; CDR3aa: CASSRQGWSEQYF
abundance: -; d_gene: TRBD1; j_gene: TRBJ2-1; v_gene: TRBV28; CDR3nt: TGTGCCAGCAGTTCCTCCCTCCGGGACAGGGGGATTGAGCAGTTCTTC; CDR3aa: CASSSSLRDRGIEQFF
abundance: -; d_gene: -; j_gene: TRBJ2-5; v_gene: TRBV19; CDR3nt: TGTGCCAGTAGCTCCCAGGCGGGCGGGGCAGAGACCCAGTACTTC; CDR3aa: CASSSQAGGAETQYF
abundance: once; d_gene: -; j_gene: TRBJ1-2; v_gene: TRBV28; CDR3nt: TGTGCCAGCAGTCCAGGGATTTCGGGCTACACCTTC; CDR3aa: CASSPGISGYTF
abundance: -; d_gene: -; j_gene: TRBJ1-3; v_gene: TRBV12-3/TRBV12-4; CDR3nt: TGTGCCAGCAGTTTAAGCGGGGGAAACACCATATATTTT; CDR3aa: CASSLSGGNTIYF
abundance: -; d_gene: -; j_gene: TRBJ1-5; v_gene: TRBV28; CDR3nt: TGTGCCAGCAACTTAGGAGGGGCCGTCAATCAGCCCCAGCATTTT; CDR3aa: CASNLGGAVNQPQHF
abundance: few; d_gene: -; j_gene: TRBJ2-2; v_gene: TRBV5-1; CDR3nt: TGCGCCAGCAGCTGGAGCGGTACCGGGGAGCTGTTTTTT; CDR3aa: CASSWSGTGELFF
abundance: -; d_gene: TRBD1; j_gene: TRBJ2-7; v_gene: TRBV19; CDR3nt: TGTGCCAGTAGTGTGACAGGGGACTACGAGCAGTACTTC; CDR3aa: CASSVTGDYEQYF
abundance: -; d_gene: -; j_gene: TRBJ1-1; v_gene: TRBV10-1; CDR3nt: TGCGCCAGCAAAACAGGCCCAAACACTGAAGCTTTCTTT; CDR3aa: CASKTGPNTEAFF
abundance: -; d_gene: -; j_gene: TRBJ1-4; v_gene: TRBV21-1; CDR3nt: TGTGCCAGCAGCCAAAAAGTTGAGACAACTAATGAAAAACTGTTTTTT; CDR3aa: CASSQKVETTNEKLFF
abundance: -; d_gene: -; j_gene: TRBJ1-3; v_gene: TRBV15; CDR3nt: TGTGCCACCAGCCTTATTGGAAACACCATATATTTT; CDR3aa: CATSLIGNTIYF
abundance: -; d_gene: TRBD2; j_gene: TRBJ2-1; v_gene: TRBV6-1; CDR3nt: TGTGCCAGCAGCCAACTAGCGGAGGGACGCAATGAGCAGTTCTTC; CDR3aa: CASSQLAEGRNEQFF
abundance: -; d_gene: -; j_gene: TRBJ2-7; v_gene: TRBV19; CDR3nt: TGTGCCAGTAGTATCCTGGGGGGTTTCTACGAGCAGTACTTC; CDR3aa: CASSILGGFYEQYF
abundance: -; d_gene: -; j_gene: TRBJ1-4; v_gene: TRBV5-1; CDR3nt: TGCGCCAGCAGCCAGAACCCAGGGTTAACTAATGAAAAACTGTTTTTT; CDR3aa: CASSQNPGLTNEKLFF
abundance: -; d_gene: TRBD2; j_gene: TRBJ2-7; v_gene: TRBV7-2; CDR3nt: TGTGCCAGCAGCTCCCGGGGGGACGGCTACGAGCAGTACTTC; CDR3aa: CASSSRGDGYEQYF